The T cell receptor beta chain under discussion was sequenced for a study of spatial heterogeneity in lung cancer. Study at large: Within tumor regions, the number of TCR transcripts tracked closely with a T cell module score obtained from matched bulk RNA-seq.

The table lists this clonotype with many counts. What it binds is unknown. Study results and caveats: Counts of expanded intratumoral alpha and beta TCRs tracked tumor mutation counts.

Each TCR cDNA molecule bore a unique molecular identifier. TCRdb reanalysed the 5' RACE reads using MiXCR and keeps one entry per CDR3 protein. The sample carries about 100,000 distinct CDR3 sequences, 4.4% recorded once. The sample's time point: sample taken at primary tumor resection. Samples were obtained from around 72 donors, all untreated early-stage non-small cell lung cancer patients. Specimen: lung tumor tissue, collected at surgery. The receptor's source is a male donor with early-stage non-small cell lung cancer.

Here the CDR3 DNA reads TGTGCCATCAGGGGGGGACAGGGAACGGACGAGCAGTACTTC. Protein product: CAIRGGQGTDEQYF. The gene calls are TRBV10-3 and TRBJ2-7, with 9 bases aligning to TRBD1. The CDR3 totals 14 residues. Trimming took 6 bases from V and 5 from J; bases not matched to a gene: 8. CDR1 is ENHRY, CDR2 SYGVKD, per germline.